Detailed here is one T cell receptor (beta chain). What it recognizes is unknown. CDR3 length equals 14 residues. V was clipped by 3 bases and J by 4 bases, with 10 bases between them. Germline CDR1 LNHDA, CDR2 SQIVND (reference sequence). The data were obtained in a study of cytomegalovirus exposure and HLA in healthy donors. Study details: When fewer than 500 donors were genotyped, roughly 82% of them were found to fall in the Caucasian-associated ancestry cluster.

Study-wide findings and caveats: Reports indicated that the classifier achieved high specificity and sensitivity in diagnosing cytomegalovirus status.

Use of 60 Vbeta and 13 Jbeta primers characterized the PCR. Sequenced by immunoSEQ multiplex PCR; TCRdb stores in-frame clones only, minus some. In the table there are 140,000 to 150,000 clones, over 65% of which are singletons. Sequences were obtained from PBMCs. This sequence originates from a female donor in good health and CMV-seronegative. This chain joins TRBV19 and TRBJ1-3, with D unresolved. The CDR3 coding sequence is TGTGCCAGTAGTATTCCCGGGAGGGGAAACACCATATATTTT. Residues: CASSIPGRGNTIYF.